This T cell receptor (beta chain) stems from a study of cytomegalovirus exposure and HLA in healthy donors. Turning to the study itself: Genotyping of roughly 400 donors showed that around 85% belonged to the Caucasian-associated ancestry cluster. General observations from the study: Most TCR sequences were uncommon, yet certain public TCRs appeared in many donors. In vitro confirmation showed three CMV-associated chains to be CMV antigen specific.

It was with 60 Vbeta and 13 Jbeta primers that the PCR ran. The assay was immunoSEQ multiplex PCR, and TCRdb's table has in-frame clones only and misses some. The table lists around 250,000 clones, about nine tenths of them singletons. The count of this clone is one. Antigen unknown. CDR1 is SQVTM, CDR2 ANQGSEA, per germline. V was clipped by 2 bases and J by 2 bases, with 6 bases between them. CDR3 length: 12 amino acids. The chain is built from TRBV29-1 and TRBJ2-5; D unclear. The sequencing input was PBMCs. The clonotype originates from a girl aged 2-10 years in good health and CMV-seronegative. CDR3 in DNA: TGCAGCGTTGAAATGCAGCAAGAGACCCAGTACTTC. Protein sequence: CSVEMQQETQYF.